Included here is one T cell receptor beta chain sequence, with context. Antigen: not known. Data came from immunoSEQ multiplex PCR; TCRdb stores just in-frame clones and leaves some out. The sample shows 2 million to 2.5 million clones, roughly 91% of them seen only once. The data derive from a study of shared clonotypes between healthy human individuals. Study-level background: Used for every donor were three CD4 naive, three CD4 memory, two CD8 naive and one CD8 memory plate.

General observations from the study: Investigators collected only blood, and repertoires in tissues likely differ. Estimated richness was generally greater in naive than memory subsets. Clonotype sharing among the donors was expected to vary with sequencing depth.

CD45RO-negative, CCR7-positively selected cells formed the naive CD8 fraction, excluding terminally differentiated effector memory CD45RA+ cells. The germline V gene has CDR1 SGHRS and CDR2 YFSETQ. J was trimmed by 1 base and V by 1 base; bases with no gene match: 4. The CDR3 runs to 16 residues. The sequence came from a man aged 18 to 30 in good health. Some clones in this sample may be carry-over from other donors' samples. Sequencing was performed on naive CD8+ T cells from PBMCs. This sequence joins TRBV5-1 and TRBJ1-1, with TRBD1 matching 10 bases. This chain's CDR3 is CASSLRDRGPNTEAFF. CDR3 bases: TGCGCCAGCAGCTTGAGGGACAGGGGCCCGAACACTGAAGCTTTCTTT.